Shown below are 19 T cell receptor beta chains from a single sample sequenced in a study of shared clonotypes between healthy human individuals. TCRdb's copy holds only in-frame clones and misses some; the assay was immunoSEQ multiplex PCR. The sample gives some 900,000 clones, 70% to 85% of which show up once; about 1.5% is in the top ten. The source material was memory CD4+ T cells sorted from blood. The subset denotes: CD45RA-negative fraction. All receptors come from a man between 18 and 35 years old in good health.

This chain uses TRBV7-3 with TRBJ1-1; 8 positions agree with TRBD1. The CDR3 runs to 13 residues. The J segment lost 10 bases and the V segment lost 2 bases, leaving 6 bases of the junction unmatched. Per the germline V gene, CDR1 is SGHTA and CDR2 is FQGTGA. This CDR3 reads CASSLEDRGRAFF. In DNA form, the CDR3 reads TGTGCCAGCAGCTTAGAAGACAGGGGCAGAGCTTTCTTT.

This clone was counted between two and nine times. Possible read error: a much larger clone is one base away. Distinct nucleotide sequences in the sample also encode this CDR3. This chain joins TRBV18 and TRBJ1-5; D not resolved. The CDR3 length is 13 residues. The ends were cut back, 3 bases at V and 4 bases at J, with 7 bases in the middle. Germline CDR1 and CDR2: KGHSH and LQKENI. The CDR3 loop is CASSPDQNQPQHF. The CDR3 nucleotides are TGTGCCAGCTCACCCGACCAGAATCAGCCCCAGCATTTT.

This clone was counted many times. The chain links TRBV9 to TRBJ2-3; TRBD2 might be the D (5 bases). The germline V and J ends were trimmed by 0 bases and 5 bases, with 10 bases remaining between them. The CDR3 is made up of 14 amino acids. The germline V gene has CDR1 SGDLS and CDR2 YYNGEE. CDR3 region: CASSVASRGDTQYF. As DNA, the CDR3 is TGTGCCAGCAGCGTAGCTTCCCGGGGAGATACGCAGTATTTT.

This clone was counted many times. The chain recombines TRBV4-3 with TRBJ2-3; the match to TRBD2 covers 9 bases. Germline assignment: CDR1 LGHNA and CDR2 YSLEER. The CDR3 length is 16 residues. The trim removed 1 base at V and 3 bases at J, leaving 5 bases unmatched. CDR3 DNA: TGCGCCAGCAGCCAAGTTCTGAGCGGGAGGACAGATACGCAGTATTTT. Translating it yields CASSQVLSGRTDTQYF.

The V and J genes are TRBV7-8 and TRBJ1-6, with D unresolved. CDR3 length equals 15 residues. The V end was cut by 2 bases, the J end by 3 bases, with 8 bases between. Germline CDR1 SGHVS, CDR2 FQNEAQ. CDR3 in amino acids: CASSLKGGYNSPLHF. CDR3 nucleotides: TGTGCCAGCAGCTTAAAAGGCGGCTATAATTCACCCCTCCACTTT.

The chain has TRBV10-1 and TRBJ1-1; a possible D gene is TRBD1 (6 bases). Germline assignment: CDR1 WNHNN and CDR2 SYGVQD (reference sequence). The CDR3 runs to 12 residues. V lost 0 bases to trimming and J lost 11 bases, with 10 bases between them. This CDR3 is CASSESQGRAFF. The CDR3 DNA sequence: TGCGCCAGCAGTGAGTCCCAGGGGAGGGCTTTCTTT.

The chain has TRBV7-8 and TRBJ1-6; 7 nucleotides align to TRBD1. Losses at the gene ends were 0 bases for V and 9 bases for J; bases not matched to a gene: 8. The CDR3 has 16 amino acids. Looked up from germline, CDR1 is SGHVS and CDR2 is FQNEAQ. CDR3 DNA: TGTGCCAGCAGCTTAGCGAGTCCAGGGGGAAGTTCACCCCTCCACTTT. Its protein is CASSLASPGGSSPLHF.

A few counts support this clone. This chain joins TRBV6-5 and TRBJ2-7; perhaps TRBD2 as D (5 bases). The CDR3 runs 15 residues. In germline, CDR1 is MNHEY, CDR2 SVGAGI. V lost 0 bases and J lost 3, with 12 bases in between. This CDR3 reads CASSYSNNGGYEQYF. The CDR3 region has the DNA TGTGCCAGCAGTTACTCGAATAATGGAGGCTACGAGCAGTACTTC.

This clone has only a few counts. The rearrangement links TRBV9 to TRBJ1-6, with D unclear. CDR1 is SGDLS, CDR2 YYNGEE, per germline. The CDR3 has 17 residues. Trimming cost V 0 bases and J 10 bases, with 20 bases left between them. In DNA, the CDR3 is TGTGCCAGCAGCGTAGCTGATCGAGGGCGCGCCCAATCACCCCTCCACTTT. It encodes CASSVADRGRAQSPLHF.

The chain combines TRBV29-1 with TRBJ1-1, with D perhaps matching TRBD1 (6 bases). CDR1 is SQVTM, CDR2 ANQGSEA, per germline. V lost 4 bases to trimming and J lost 0 bases, with 15 bases between them. The length of the CDR3 is 15 residues. The CDR3 protein is CSVATGRNMNTEAFF. CDR3 in DNA: TGCAGCGTTGCTACAGGGAGAAATATGAACACTGAAGCTTTCTTT.

The chain recombines TRBV30 with TRBJ2-7; 12 bases line up with TRBD2. The germline CDR1 and CDR2 sequences are GTSNPN and SVGIG (reference sequence). The CDR3 loop spans 13 amino acids. V shed 1 base, J shed 6 bases, and the junction held 1 base outside the gene matches. The CDR3 loop is CAWSGLAGAEQYF. CDR3 in DNA: TGTGCCTGGAGTGGACTAGCGGGAGCCGAGCAGTACTTC.

Regarding this clone: Within the sample, other DNA sequences also encode this same CDR3. V gene TRBV18 combines with J gene TRBJ1-1; maybe TRBD1 (6 bases). V was pared by 6 bases and J by 5 bases, with 13 bases between. In germline, CDR1 is KGHSH, CDR2 LQKENI. This CDR3 is 13 amino acids long. CDR3 region: CASSLRGGTEAFF. CDR3 nucleotides: TGTGCCAGCTCCCTCAGGGGAGGGACTGAAGCTTTCTTT.

The V call is TRBV11-2, the J call TRBJ1-1, with 7 bases aligning to TRBD1. The CDR3 is 14 amino acids. After removal of 1 base from V and 1 base from J, the junction contained 0 bases not matched to a gene. CDR1 and CDR2 from the germline V gene are SGHAT and FQNNGV. The CDR3 coding sequence is TGTGCCAGCAGCTTAGGGGACAGGAACACTGAAGCTTTCTTT. Translation: CASSLGDRNTEAFF.

The chain joins TRBV27 to TRBJ1-4; 9 bases line up with TRBD1. The CDR3 has 14 residues. After removal of 4 bases from V and 7 bases from J, the junction contained 4 bases not matched to a gene. The germline V gene has CDR1 MNHEY and CDR2 SMNVEV (reference sequence). The CDR3 bases are TGTGCCAGCAGTTACAGGGGGCACGGTGAAAAACTGTTTTTT. It translates to CASSYRGHGEKLFF.

The V gene is TRBV6-1, the J gene TRBJ1-2, with TRBD1 identical over 7 bases. CDR3 length equals 13 residues. CDR1 is MNHNS, CDR2 SASEGT, per germline. With 11 bases clipped from V and 8 bases from J, the junction kept 14 bases outside the gene matches. The CDR3 spells CAGSPGQLSGYTF. DNA of the CDR3: TGTGCCGGATCGCCGGGACAGTTATCGGGCTACACCTTC.

The V gene is TRBV7-6, the J gene TRBJ2-7, with D hard to call. Germline-derived CDR1 and CDR2 are SGHVS and FNYEAQ. V was trimmed by 5 bases and J by 7 bases, leaving 27 bases between them. There are 17 residues in the CDR3. This CDR3 reads CASSPGPAAGSAGEQYF. The CDR3 DNA follows: TGTGCCAGCAGCCCAGGACCGGCCGCAGGATCCGCAGGAGAGCAGTACTTC.

This chain joins TRBV5-1 and TRBJ1-4; D is undetermined. This CDR3 spans 15 amino acids. From germline, CDR1 is SGHRS and CDR2 YFSETQ. Deletions cut 0 bases from V and 3 bases from J, with 9 bases between. The CDR3 DNA sequence: TGCGCCAGCAGCTTGGTCCATTCCCCTAATGAAAAACTGTTTTTT. Protein sequence: CASSLVHSPNEKLFF.

In its sample, this clone was seen once. The chain combines TRBV6-1 with TRBJ2-7; a weak D match, TRBD1 (5 bases). This CDR3 region has 17 residues. Trimming stripped 0 bases from V and 0 bases from J, with 15 bases between. From germline, CDR1 is MNHNS and CDR2 SASEGT. The CDR3 here is CASSEASGIYSSYEQYF. Written as DNA, the CDR3 is TGTGCCAGCAGTGAAGCCTCAGGGATCTATAGCTCCTACGAGCAGTACTTC.

The chain carries TRBV27 and TRBJ1-4; D unresolved. The CDR3 runs to 14 residues. Trimming removed 5 bases from V and 10 bases from J, with 17 bases in between. CDR1 is MNHEY, CDR2 SMNVEV, per germline (reference sequence). This CDR3 is CASSAVGGWGKLFF. The CDR3 DNA sequence: TGTGCCAGCAGTGCCGTCGGCGGGTGGGGAAAACTGTTTTTT.